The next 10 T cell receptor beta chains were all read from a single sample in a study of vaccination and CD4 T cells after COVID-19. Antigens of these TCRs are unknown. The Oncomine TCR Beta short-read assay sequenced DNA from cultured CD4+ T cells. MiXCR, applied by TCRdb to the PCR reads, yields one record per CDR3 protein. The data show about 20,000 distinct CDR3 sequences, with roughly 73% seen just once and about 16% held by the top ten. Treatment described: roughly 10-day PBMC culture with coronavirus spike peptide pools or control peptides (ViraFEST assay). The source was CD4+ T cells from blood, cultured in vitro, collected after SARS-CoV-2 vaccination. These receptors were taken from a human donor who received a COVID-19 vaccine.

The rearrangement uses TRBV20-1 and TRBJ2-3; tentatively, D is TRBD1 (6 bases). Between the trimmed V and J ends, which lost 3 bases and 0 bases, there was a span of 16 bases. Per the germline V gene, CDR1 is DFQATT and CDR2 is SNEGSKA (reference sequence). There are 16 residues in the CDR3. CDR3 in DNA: TGCAGTGCTAGTCCCTTGGACAGCACTAGCACAGATACGCAGTATTTT. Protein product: CSASPLDSTSTDTQYF.

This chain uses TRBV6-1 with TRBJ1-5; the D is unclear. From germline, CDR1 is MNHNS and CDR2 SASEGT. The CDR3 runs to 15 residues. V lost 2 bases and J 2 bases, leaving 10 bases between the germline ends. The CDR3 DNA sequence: TGTGCCAGCAGTGAACTAGGGATCGGCAATCAGCCCCAGCATTTT. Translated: CASSELGIGNQPQHF.

Written as DNA, the CDR3 is TGTGCCACCAGCAGAGATTACAGCTACGAGCAGTACTTC. It yields the protein CATSRDYSYEQYF. V and J are TRBV15 and TRBJ2-7; D ambiguous. CDR1 and CDR2 from the germline V gene are LNHNV and YYDKDF (reference sequence). The CDR3 length is 13 residues. Trimming removed 0 bases from V and 3 bases from J, with 6 bases in between.

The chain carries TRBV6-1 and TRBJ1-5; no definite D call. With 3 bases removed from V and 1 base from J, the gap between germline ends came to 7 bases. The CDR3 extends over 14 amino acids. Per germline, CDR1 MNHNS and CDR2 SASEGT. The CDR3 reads CASSDRPSNQPQHF. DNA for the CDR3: TGTGCCAGCAGTGACAGACCGAGCAATCAGCCCCAGCATTTT.

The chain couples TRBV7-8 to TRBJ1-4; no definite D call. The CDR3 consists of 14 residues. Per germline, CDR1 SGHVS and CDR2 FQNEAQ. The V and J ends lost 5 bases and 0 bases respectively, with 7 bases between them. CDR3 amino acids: CASSRTATNEKLFF. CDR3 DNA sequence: TGTGCCAGCAGCCGGACCGCAACTAATGAAAAACTGTTTTTT.

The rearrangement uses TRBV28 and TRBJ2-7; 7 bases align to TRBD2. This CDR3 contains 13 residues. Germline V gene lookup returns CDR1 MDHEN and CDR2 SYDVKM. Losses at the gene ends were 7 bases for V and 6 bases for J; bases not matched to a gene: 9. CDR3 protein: CASTSRREGEQYF. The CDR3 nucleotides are TGTGCCAGCACCTCTCGCAGGGAGGGCGAGCAGTACTTC.

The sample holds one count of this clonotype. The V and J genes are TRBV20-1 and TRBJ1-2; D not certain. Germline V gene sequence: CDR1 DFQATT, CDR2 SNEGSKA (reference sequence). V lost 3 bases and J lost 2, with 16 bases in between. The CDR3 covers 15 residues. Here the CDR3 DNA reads TGCAGTGCTAGTTATAGCAACAACGCGAACTATGGCTACACCTTC. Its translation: CSASYSNNANYGYTF.

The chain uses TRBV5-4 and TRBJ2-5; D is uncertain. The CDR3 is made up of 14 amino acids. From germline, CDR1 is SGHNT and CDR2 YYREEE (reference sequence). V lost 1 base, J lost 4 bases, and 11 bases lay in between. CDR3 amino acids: CASSLRLGSETQYF. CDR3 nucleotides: TGTGCCAGCAGCTTGAGGTTAGGGTCAGAGACCCAGTACTTC.

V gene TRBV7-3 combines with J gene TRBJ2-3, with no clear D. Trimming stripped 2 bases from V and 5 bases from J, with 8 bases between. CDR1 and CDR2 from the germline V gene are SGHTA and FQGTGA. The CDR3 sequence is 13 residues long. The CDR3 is CASSLGEGDTQYF. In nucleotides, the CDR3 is TGTGCCAGCAGCTTAGGGGAAGGAGATACGCAGTATTTT.

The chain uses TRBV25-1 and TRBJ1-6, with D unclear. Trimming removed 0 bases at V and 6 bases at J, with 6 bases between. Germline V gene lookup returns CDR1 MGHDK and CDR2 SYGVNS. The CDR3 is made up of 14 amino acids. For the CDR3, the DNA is TGTGCCAGCAGTGAATACGGATTTAATTCACCCCTCCACTTT. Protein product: CASSEYGFNSPLHF. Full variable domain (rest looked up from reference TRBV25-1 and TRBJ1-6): EADIYQTPRYLVIGTGKKITLECSQTMGHDKMYWYQQDPGMELHLIHYSYGVNSTEKGDLSSESTVSRIRTEHFPLTLESARPSHTSQYLCASSEYGFNSPLHFGNGTRLTVT.